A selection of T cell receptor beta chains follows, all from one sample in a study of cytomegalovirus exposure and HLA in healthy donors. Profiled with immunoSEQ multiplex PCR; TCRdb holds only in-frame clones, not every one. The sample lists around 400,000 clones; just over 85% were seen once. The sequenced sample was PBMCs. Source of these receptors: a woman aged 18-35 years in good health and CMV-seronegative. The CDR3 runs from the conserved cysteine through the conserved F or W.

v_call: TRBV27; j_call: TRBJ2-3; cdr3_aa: CASSFLGSSGIRTDTQYF
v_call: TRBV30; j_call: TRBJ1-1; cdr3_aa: CAWSQGIGAEAFF
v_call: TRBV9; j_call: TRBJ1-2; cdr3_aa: CASSHGPLSDGYTF
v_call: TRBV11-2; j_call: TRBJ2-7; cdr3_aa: CASSHNPSSYEQYF
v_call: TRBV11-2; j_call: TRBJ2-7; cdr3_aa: CASSFRQGGTYEQYF
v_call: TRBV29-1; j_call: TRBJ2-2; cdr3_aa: CSALHTGELFF
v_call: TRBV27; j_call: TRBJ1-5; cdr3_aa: CASSLSIRSNQPQHF
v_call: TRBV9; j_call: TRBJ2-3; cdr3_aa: CASSVEAAETDTQYF
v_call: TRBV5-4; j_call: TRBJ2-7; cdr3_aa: CASSADRGLSYEQYF
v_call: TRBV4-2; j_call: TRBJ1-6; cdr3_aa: CASSQDSRGNSPLHF
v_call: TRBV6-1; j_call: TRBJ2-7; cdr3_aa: CASSGYSTVNEQYF
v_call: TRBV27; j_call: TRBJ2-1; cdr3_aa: CASSPSTSGYSYNEQFF
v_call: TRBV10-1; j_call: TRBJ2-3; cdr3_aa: CASRPETSGGTDTQYF
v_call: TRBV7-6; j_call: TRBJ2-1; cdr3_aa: CASSLDLGSYNEQFF
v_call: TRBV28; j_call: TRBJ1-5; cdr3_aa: CASRRQGGQPQHF
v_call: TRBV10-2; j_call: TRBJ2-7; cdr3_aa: CASTPLEGSLEQYF
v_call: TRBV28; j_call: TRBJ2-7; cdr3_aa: CASSFPGAPYEQYF
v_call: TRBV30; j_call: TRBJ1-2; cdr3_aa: CAWRGDRVDGYTF
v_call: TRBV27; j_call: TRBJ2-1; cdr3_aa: CASRTIDPGRHEQFF
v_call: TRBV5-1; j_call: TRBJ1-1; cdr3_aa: CASSSTGGNTEAFF
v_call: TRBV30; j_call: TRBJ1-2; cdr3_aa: CAWSLWGGGYTF
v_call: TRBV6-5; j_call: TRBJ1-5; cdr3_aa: CASRRGQHSNQPQHF